These T cell receptor beta chains were read from a single sample in a study of technical replicates of blood from a few donors. Profiled with immunoSEQ multiplex PCR; TCRdb holds only in-frame clones, not every one. This table holds tens of thousands of clones, about 96% found once. Sequencing used T cells isolated from PBMCs. Source of these receptors: a human donor in good health. The CDR3 runs from the conserved cysteine through the conserved F or W. Each record gives: clone size, V gene, J gene, D gene, CDR3 DNA, CDR3 protein. The D gene is left open where the match is weak. Rows give clone size only sometimes, using once, few, many, or a class for an expanded clone.

>-|TRBV30|TRBJ2-7|-
TGTGCCTACCGGGACAACTCCTACGAGCAGTACTTC
CAYRDNSYEQYF
>-|TRBV27|TRBJ1-2|TRBD1
TGTGCCAGCAGTCCACAGGGACAGGGGATCTATGGCTACACCTTC
CASSPQGQGIYGYTF
>-|TRBV7-3|TRBJ2-1|-
TGTGCCAGCAGCCCTAGAATCACTAGCTCCTACAATGAGCAGTTCTTC
CASSPRITSSYNEQFF
>-|TRBV6-5|TRBJ1-1|-
TGTGCCAGCAGTTATTCCGGGGAGGGCACTGAAGCTTTCTTT
CASSYSGEGTEAFF
>-|TRBV6-1|TRBJ2-7|-
TGTGCCAGTCTGCAGGGGAACTACGAGCAGTACTTC
CASLQGNYEQYF
>-|TRBV4-1|TRBJ2-1|TRBD2
TGCGCCAGCAGCCAAGGGGTTCTAGCGGGCATTTACAATGAGCAGTTCTTC
CASSQGVLAGIYNEQFF
>-|TRBV4-1|TRBJ2-3|TRBD2
TGCGCCAGCAGCCTCCGGACTAGCGGGAGCGGGAGCACAGATACGCAGTATTTT
CASSLRTSGSGSTDTQYF
>once|TRBV29-1|TRBJ2-7|TRBD1
TGCAGCGTTGAGGACAGGGGGAGAAACGAGCAGTACTTC
CSVEDRGRNEQYF
>-|TRBV21-1|TRBJ1-5|-
TGTGCCAGCAGCAAAAGCGGAGACGGCAATCAGCCCCAGCATTTT
CASSKSGDGNQPQHF
>once|TRBV14|TRBJ2-7|-
TGTGCCAGCAGCCTCTACAGGGAAAGGGAATACGAGCAGTACTTC
CASSLYREREYEQYF
>-|TRBV6-6|TRBJ1-2|-
TGTGCCAGCAGTTACCCCATCGAGGACTATGGCTACACCTTC
CASSYPIEDYGYTF
>few|TRBV19|TRBJ1-5|-
TGTGCCAGTAGTAACCAGGGCGGTGAGCCCCAGCATTTT
CASSNQGGEPQHF
>-|TRBV15|TRBJ2-1|-
TGTGCCACCAGCAGAGAAATAGCGGCCAGCTCCTACAATGAGCAGTTCTTC
CATSREIAASSYNEQFF
>-|TRBV6-5|TRBJ2-2|-
TGTGCCAGCAGTCTTCTGGGGGAGCTGTTTTTT
CASSLLGELFF
>-|TRBV5-1|TRBJ2-7|TRBD2
TGCGCCAGCAGCGTAGGGTCAGCGGGAGTCTACGAGCAGTACTTC
CASSVGSAGVYEQYF
>-|TRBV7-8|TRBJ2-7|-
TGTGCCAGCGCTTCCACGTCCTACTACGAGCAGTACTTC
CASASTSYYEQYF
>-|TRBV30|TRBJ1-5|TRBD1
TGTGCCTGGAGTCAGACAGGGGGCGCAAATAGTAATCAGCCCCAGCATTTT
CAWSQTGGANSNQPQHF
>-|TRBV5-8|TRBJ2-1|TRBD1
TGTGCCAGCAGCCACCGGGACAGGGGACACAATGAGCAGTTCTTC
CASSHRDRGHNEQFF
>-|TRBV5-8|TRBJ2-7|-
TGTGCCAGCAGATCCGCAGGCTACGAGCAGTACTTC
CASRSAGYEQYF
>once|TRBV11-1|TRBJ2-7|-
TGTGCCAGCAGCTTAGCGGGACATCCCTACGAGCAGTACTTC
CASSLAGHPYEQYF
>-|TRBV6-6|TRBJ2-3|-
TGTGCCAGCAGGGACGTCCCGGGACACGGAGATACGCAGTATTTT
CASRDVPGHGDTQYF
>-|TRBV5-1|TRBJ2-3|-
TGCGCCAGCAGCTCCCCCGAATCACTAATCACAGATACGCAGTATTTT
CASSSPESLITDTQYF
>-|TRBV9|TRBJ2-1|TRBD2
TGTGCCAGCAGCCCAAGTGGGAGGGAGTATTATGGTGAGCAGTTCTTC
CASSPSGREYYGEQFF
>-|TRBV15|TRBJ1-1|TRBD1
TGTGCCACCAGCAGGGAAACAGGGGGCGGTAAAGCTTTCTTT
CATSRETGGGKAFF
>-|TRBV4-1|TRBJ2-7|TRBD1
TGCGCCAGCAGCCTGTGGCTTCGCGAACTGGACAGGGCCCACGAGCAGTACTTC
CASSLWLRELDRAHEQYF
>-|TRBV7-2|TRBJ1-1|TRBD1
TGTGCCAGCAGCCTAACGGGACAGGGAGGGGTCACTGAAGCTTTCTTT
CASSLTGQGGVTEAFF
>-|TRBV10-3|TRBJ1-5|-
TGTGCCATCAACGATGGACAGCATAATCAGCCCCAGCATTTT
CAINDGQHNQPQHF
>-|TRBV19|TRBJ2-5|TRBD2
TGTGCCACCCTCGGAGGGCGGGAGGTGGAGACCCAGTACTTC
CATLGGREVETQYF
>-|TRBV2|TRBJ2-3|TRBD1
TGTGCCAGCTCCCAAGCTGGACAGGAGACTCTCACAGATACGCAGTATTTT
CASSQAGQETLTDTQYF
>-|TRBV6-5|TRBJ2-1|TRBD1
TGTGCCAGCAGTCCTAACCGGGACAGGAGAACTGAGCAGTTCTTC
CASSPNRDRRTEQFF
>-|TRBV19|TRBJ2-1|TRBD2
TGTGCCAGTAGTACCTCCCGGGAGGGCGATGAGCAGTTCTTC
CASSTSREGDEQFF
>-|TRBV19|TRBJ2-1|-
TGTGCCAGTAGGACCCAGGGGACGGTTTCCTACAATGAGCAGTTCTTC
CASRTQGTVSYNEQFF
>once|TRBV6-5|TRBJ2-5|-
TGTGCCAGCAGCCTCCGGGGGAATGAGACCCAGTACTTC
CASSLRGNETQYF
>-|TRBV5-1|TRBJ1-4|-
TGCGCCAGCAGCTTTGCGCAGGGGTTAGGCACTAATGAAAAACTGTTTTTT
CASSFAQGLGTNEKLFF
>-|TRBV4-1|TRBJ1-5|-
TGCGCCAGCAGCCAAGGCGGGAGTTATCAGCCCCAGCATTTT
CASSQGGSYQPQHF
>-|TRBV7-6|TRBJ1-5|TRBD1
TGTGCCAGCAGCTCAGTCCCACCGGCAGGGACAGGACAGCCCCAGCATTTT
CASSSVPPAGTGQPQHF
>-|TRBV15|TRBJ2-6|-
TGTGCCACCAGCAGAGAGGGGGCTGGTCATATTAGCTCTGGGGCCAACGTCCTGACTTTC
CATSREGAGHISSGANVLTF
>few|TRBV19|TRBJ1-5|-
TGTGCCAGTAGTATTTTTATCGGACAGTCTAGCAATCAGCCCCAGCATTTT
CASSIFIGQSSNQPQHF
>-|TRBV29-1|TRBJ2-7|TRBD1
TGCAGCGTTGAGGGACAGGTATCCTACGAGCAGTACTTC
CSVEGQVSYEQYF
>-|TRBV4-3|TRBJ2-1|TRBD2
TGCGCCAGCAGCCAAGAAGGAATAGCGGGAGTGTCCTACAATGAGCAGTTCTTC
CASSQEGIAGVSYNEQFF
>-|TRBV7-3|TRBJ2-2|TRBD2
TGTGCCAGCAGCTTAGGACTAGCGGGAGGCACCGGGGAGCTGTTTTTT
CASSLGLAGGTGELFF